This is a list of T cell receptor beta chains from one sample in a study of response to subunit inactivated influenza vaccine. TCRdb called the RT-PCR reads again in MiXCR, with one record for every CDR3 protein. The sample carries about 830,000 distinct CDR3 sequences, roughly 20% recorded once. The input for sequencing was PBMCs from blood, taken around 5 days after vaccination. These receptors were collected from a man aged 50 or older who received an inactivated influenza vaccine. Both conserved end residues are part of each CDR3. The order of the fields is D gene, clone size, J gene, V gene, CDR3 DNA, CDR3 protein. D genes are given only for firm matches. Clone sizes are given selectively: once, few, many, or a class where the clone is expanded.

NA,NA,TRBJ2-1,TRBV6-1,TGTGCCAGCAGTGAACTCAGCAGGAGCTCCTACAATGAGCAGTTCTTC,CASSELSRSSYNEQFF
NA,NA,TRBJ2-6,TRBV28,TGTGCCAGCAGGGGTTACGGCTCTGGGGCCAACGTCCTGACTTTC,CASRGYGSGANVLTF
TRBD1,NA,TRBJ1-6,TRBV7-2,TGTGCCAGCAGCTTAGGCGGGACAGGGCAATCACCCCTCCACTTT,CASSLGGTGQSPLHF
NA,NA,TRBJ1-6,TRBV12-3/TRBV12-4,TGTGCCAGCAGTCTCTCTAGTGGGAATTCACCCCTCCACTTT,CASSLSSGNSPLHF
TRBD1,NA,TRBJ2-4,TRBV6-2/TRBV6-3,TGTGCCAGCAGTTACTGGGACAGGGGTATAGGCAAAAACATTCAGTACTTC,CASSYWDRGIGKNIQYF
NA,few,TRBJ1-2,TRBV4-3,TGCGCCAGCAGCCAAGATATAAGGTTGGATGGCTACACCTTC,CASSQDIRLDGYTF
NA,NA,TRBJ2-3,TRBV20-1,TGCAGTGCTAGAGACGCGGGACGCACAGATACGCAGTATTTT,CSARDAGRTDTQYF
NA,few,TRBJ2-5,TRBV5-6,TGTGCCAGCAGCTTGGTTTCAGGGATCCAAGAGACCCAGTACTTC,CASSLVSGIQETQYF
NA,NA,TRBJ1-4,TRBV4-3,TGCGCCAGCAGCCAAGACAGGGAAGGAGAAAAACTGTTTTTT,CASSQDREGEKLFF
NA,many,TRBJ2-2,TRBV29-1,TGCAGCACCTCACATCGACAGGCTCACACCGGGGAGCTGTTTTTT,CSTSHRQAHTGELFF
TRBD2,NA,TRBJ2-2,TRBV29-1,TGCAGCGCATGGACTAGCGTTGGGGGCGGGGAGCTGTTTTTT,CSAWTSVGGGELFF
NA,few,TRBJ2-7,TRBV7-2,TGTGCCAGCAGCTTAGGGCCTGACGGGTCCTACGAGCAGTACTTC,CASSLGPDGSYEQYF
TRBD2,few,TRBJ2-1,TRBV12-3/TRBV12-4,TGTGCCAGCAGGACTAGCGGGGGGAACAATGAGCAGTTCTTC,CASRTSGGNNEQFF
NA,few,TRBJ2-7,TRBV7-2,TGCGCCAGCAGCTCGTCACCCTACGAGCAGTACTTC,CASSSSPYEQYF
NA,NA,TRBJ2-5,TRBV15,TGTGCCACCAGCAGATTAGGACAGCAGAAAGAGACCCAGTACTTC,CATSRLGQQKETQYF
NA,NA,TRBJ2-2,TRBV4-3,TGCGCCAGCAGCCAAGAGGCGACGGGGGATCCCGGGGAGCTGTTTTTT,CASSQEATGDPGELFF
NA,few,TRBJ1-1,TRBV5-1,TGCGCCAGCAGCCCTCGACGAGAGGCGAACACTGAAGCTTTCTTT,CASSPRREANTEAFF
NA,few,TRBJ2-7,TRBV4-3,TGCGCCAGCAGCCAAGAGGGCCTCGCCGAGCAGTACTTC,CASSQEGLAEQYF
TRBD2,few,TRBJ2-7,TRBV20-1,TGCAGTGCTAGAGCAAGACTAGCGGATTACGAGCAGTACTTC,CSARARLADYEQYF
NA,NA,TRBJ1-1,TRBV7-9,TGTGCCAGCAGCTTAGGACGGGTTGAAGCTTTCTTT,CASSLGRVEAFF
TRBD1,NA,TRBJ2-3,TRBV20-1,TGCAGTGCAGCAGGGGGTGACGGCTTGGATACGCAGTATTTT,CSAAGGDGLDTQYF
TRBD1,few,TRBJ2-6,TRBV10-3,TGTGCCATCAGTCCGGCAGGGACAGGCCTTTCTGGGGCCAACGTCCTGACTTTC,CAISPAGTGLSGANVLTF
NA,NA,TRBJ2-5,TRBV4-3,TGCGCCAGCAGCCCCCATGTTGGGTTCCAGACCCAGTACTTC,CASSPHVGFQTQYF
NA,once,TRBJ2-3,TRBV20-1,TGCAGTGCGACCGGGCCAAGCACAGATACGCAGTATTTT,CSATGPSTDTQYF
NA,NA,TRBJ2-2,TRBV27,TGTGCCAGCGGGTTTAGCACCGGGGAGCCGTTTTTT,CASGFSTGEPFF